This entry lists 14 T cell receptor beta chains sequenced from one sample in a study of blood T cell repertoires in COVID-19. Sequencing was performed with immunoSEQ multiplex PCR; in TCRdb, only in-frame clones are kept and a portion is missing. The sample lists about 140,000 clones, 86% occurring once. Sequencing input: PBMCs or T cells enriched from blood (not recorded which). The source is a man aged 45-65 years who had recovered from COVID-19.

The chain couples TRBV15 to TRBJ2-1, with 9 positions matching TRBD1. V shed 1 base and J 9 bases; nucleotides not matched to a gene: 13. Germline-derived CDR1 and CDR2 are LNHNV and YYDKDF (reference sequence). CDR3 length equals 17 residues. In nucleotides, the CDR3 is TGTGCCACCAGCAGAGGATTGGGGGGACAGGGCTTCCGTGAGCAGTTCTTC. Translated, it gives CATSRGLGGQGFREQFF.

The V and J genes are TRBV7-2 and TRBJ2-5, with TRBD2 matching over 8 bases. Germline V CDR1 and CDR2: SGHTA, FQGNSA. V gave up 0 bases and J gave up 3 bases; unmatched junction bases: 6. The CDR3 covers 16 residues. In DNA form, the CDR3 reads TGTGCCAGCAGCTTAGCTAGCGGGGTGACCAAAGAGACCCAGTACTTC. Its protein product is CASSLASGVTKETQYF.

This rearrangement joins TRBV9 to TRBJ1-1; D unresolved. CDR1 SGDLS and CDR2 YYNGEE come from the germline V gene. Trimming removed 1 base from V and 5 bases from J, with 9 bases in between. This CDR3 contains 13 residues. CDR3 protein: CASSVSARTEAFF. CDR3 nucleotide sequence: TGTGCCAGCAGCGTAAGCGCACGGACTGAAGCTTTCTTT.

This clone was seen more than once but under ten times. The rearrangement joins TRBV5-1 to TRBJ2-6, with a possible D match to TRBD1 (6 bases). This CDR3 is 16 amino acids long. With 3 bases removed from V and 0 bases from J, the gap between germline ends came to 10 bases. Germline assignment: CDR1 SGHRS and CDR2 YFSETQ. CDR3 amino acids: CASSSGHNSGANVLTF. CDR3 DNA: TGCGCCAGCAGCTCGGGACATAACTCTGGGGCCAACGTCCTGACTTTC.

The chain links TRBV5-1 to TRBJ1-6; possible D gene TRBD1, 5 bases. This CDR3 spans 15 amino acids. Germline V gene sequence: CDR1 SGHRS, CDR2 YFSETQ. Trimming left V 2 bases short and J 8 bases short, with 14 bases between. CDR3 sequence: CASSFLTGRDSPLHF. In nucleotides, the CDR3 is TGCGCCAGCAGCTTCCTTACGGGCAGGGATTCACCCCTCCACTTT. The full variable domain, rest sourced from reference TRBV5-1 and TRBJ1-6, is KAGVTQTPRYLIKTRGQQVTLSCSPISGHRSVSWYQQTPGQGLQFLFEYFSETQRNKGNFPGRFSGRQFSNSRSEMNVSTLELGDSALYLCASSFLTGRDSPLHFGNGTRLTVT.

V is TRBV28 and J is TRBJ1-4; perhaps TRBD1 as D (5 bases). The V end was cut by 5 bases, the J end by 3 bases, with 13 bases between. CDR3 length equals 15 residues. Germline CDR1 is MDHEN and CDR2 is SYDVKM. For the CDR3, the DNA is TGTGCCAGCAGTCCAGGGACTGCAGCTAATGAAAAACTGTTTTTT. It encodes CASSPGTAANEKLFF.

The chain has TRBV5-4 and TRBJ2-6; maybe TRBD1 (5 bases). The CDR3 consists of 16 residues. Germline-derived CDR1 and CDR2 are SGHNT and YYREEE (reference sequence). Trimming cost V 4 bases and J 0 bases, with 11 bases left between them. In nucleotides, the CDR3 is TGTGCCAGCAGCGCGACAGCAAACTCTGGGGCCAACGTCCTGACTTTC. Translated: CASSATANSGANVLTF. Full variable domain (outside the CDR3, taken from reference TRBV5-4 and TRBJ2-6): ETGVTQSPTHLIKTRGQQVTLRCSSQSGHNTVSWYQQALGQGPQFIFQYYREEENGRGNFPPRFSGLQFPNYSSELNVNALELDDSALYLCASSATANSGANVLTFGAGSRLTVL.

The DNA for the CDR3 is TGCAGCGTTGCACCCGCAGGGGGCACGGAGTACACTGAAGCTTTCTTT. Translation gives CSVAPAGGTEYTEAFF. V usage is TRBV29-1 and J usage is TRBJ1-1; TRBD1 matches 8 bases. Trimming took 4 bases from V and 3 from J; bases not matched to a gene: 13. CDR1 and CDR2 from the germline V gene are SQVTM and ANQGSEA. This CDR3 comprises 16 residues. Drawing the rest from reference TRBV29-1 and TRBJ1-1, the complete variable domain is SAVISQKPSRDICQRGTSLTIQCQVDSQVTMMFWYRQQPGQSLTLIATANQGSEATYESGFVIDKFPISRPNLTFSTLTVSNMSPEDSSIYLCSVAPAGGTEYTEAFFGQGTRLTVV.

The chain uses TRBV11-2 and TRBJ1-2, with 9 bases lining up with TRBD1. V gave up 4 bases and J gave up 8 bases; unmatched junction bases: 5. CDR1 and CDR2 (germline): SGHAT, FQNNGV. There are 13 residues in the CDR3. Here the CDR3 DNA reads TGTGCCAGCAGCTCTGGGACAGGGTTGGGCTACACCTTC. It is translated as CASSSGTGLGYTF.

CDR3 DNA sequence: TGTGCCAGCAGCACGACTAGCGGGGGTGGGTATACGCAGTATTTT. Translated, it gives CASSTTSGGGYTQYF. V gene TRBV5-5 combines with J gene TRBJ2-3, with 12 bases lining up with TRBD2. With 4 bases clipped from V and 7 bases from J, the junction kept 7 bases outside the gene matches. The germline V gene has CDR1 SGHKS and CDR2 YYEKEE (reference sequence). CDR3 length: 15 residues.

J is TRBJ1-2 and V is TRBV5-5, with TRBD1 identical over 7 bases. V shed 5 bases, J shed 4 bases, and the junction held 8 bases outside the gene matches. Germline loops: CDR1 SGHKS, CDR2 YYEKEE (reference sequence). CDR3 length equals 14 residues. The CDR3 sequence: CASRHPGQPYGYTF. The CDR3, as DNA: TGTGCCAGCAGACACCCGGGACAGCCCTATGGCTACACCTTC.

This clone was found once. The chain carries TRBV9 and TRBJ2-5; TRBD2 matches at 8 bases. Trimming cost V 2 bases and J 2 bases; bases outside gene matches: 11. This CDR3 is built from 17 residues. Germline lookup yields CDR1 SGDLS and CDR2 YYNGEE. Written as DNA, the CDR3 is TGTGCCAGCAGCGTTGCTGTAGCGGGGACTGGGCAAGAGACCCAGTACTTC. Residues: CASSVAVAGTGQETQYF.

The genes are TRBV29-1 and TRBJ1-3; D gene unclear. The CDR3 is 16 amino acids. The V gene's germline CDR1 is SQVTM and CDR2 ANQGSEA. Trimming took 2 bases from V and 0 from J, leaving 14 bases between them. This CDR3 is CSVETSLTPSGNTIYF. In DNA form, the CDR3 reads TGCAGCGTTGAAACGTCCTTGACACCCTCTGGAAACACCATATATTTT.

J is TRBJ1-5 and V is TRBV2, with D perhaps matching TRBD1 (5 bases). This CDR3 contains 15 residues. Germline lookup yields CDR1 SNHLY and CDR2 FYNNEI. The germline V and J ends were trimmed by 8 bases and 7 bases, with 21 bases remaining between them. The CDR3 sequence: CASAGGGGSGQPQHF. The CDR3 coding sequence is TGTGCCAGCGCCGGCGGGGGGGGTTCCGGGCAGCCCCAGCATTTT.